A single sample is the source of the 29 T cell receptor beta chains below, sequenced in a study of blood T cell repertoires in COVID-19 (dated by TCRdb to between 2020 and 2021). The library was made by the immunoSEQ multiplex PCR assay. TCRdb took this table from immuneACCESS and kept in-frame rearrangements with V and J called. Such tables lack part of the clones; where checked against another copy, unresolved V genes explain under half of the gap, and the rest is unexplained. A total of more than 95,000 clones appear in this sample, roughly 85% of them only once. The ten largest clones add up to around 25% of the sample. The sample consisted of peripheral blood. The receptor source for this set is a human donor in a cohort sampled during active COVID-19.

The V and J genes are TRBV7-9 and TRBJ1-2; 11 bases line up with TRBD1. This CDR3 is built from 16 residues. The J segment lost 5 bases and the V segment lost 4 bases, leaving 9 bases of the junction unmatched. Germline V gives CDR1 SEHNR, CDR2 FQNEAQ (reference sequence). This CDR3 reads CASSSTWTGGGYGYTF. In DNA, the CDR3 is TGTGCCAGCAGCTCCACTTGGACAGGGGGCGGTTATGGCTACACCTTC.

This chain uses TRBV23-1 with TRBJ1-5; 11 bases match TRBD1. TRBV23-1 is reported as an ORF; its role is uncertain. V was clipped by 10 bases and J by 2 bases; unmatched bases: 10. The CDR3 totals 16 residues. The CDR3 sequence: CANRDRGFLGNQPQHF. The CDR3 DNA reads TGCGCCAATCGGGACAGGGGGTTTCTAGGCAATCAGCCCCAGCATTTT.

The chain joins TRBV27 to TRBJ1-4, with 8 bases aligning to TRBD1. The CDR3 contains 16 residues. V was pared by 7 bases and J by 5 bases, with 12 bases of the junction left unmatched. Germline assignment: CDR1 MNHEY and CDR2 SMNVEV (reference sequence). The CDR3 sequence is CASNPRAGGGNEKLFF. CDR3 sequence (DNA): TGTGCCAGCAACCCCCGGGCAGGGGGCGGCAATGAAAAACTGTTTTTT.

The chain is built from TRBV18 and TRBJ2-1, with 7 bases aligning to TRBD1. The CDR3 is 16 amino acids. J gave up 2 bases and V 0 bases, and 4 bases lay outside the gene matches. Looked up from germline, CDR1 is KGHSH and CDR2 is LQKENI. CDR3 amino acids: CASSPPRQGTYNEQFF. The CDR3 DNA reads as TGTGCCAGCTCACCACCGCGACAGGGTACCTACAATGAGCAGTTCTTC.

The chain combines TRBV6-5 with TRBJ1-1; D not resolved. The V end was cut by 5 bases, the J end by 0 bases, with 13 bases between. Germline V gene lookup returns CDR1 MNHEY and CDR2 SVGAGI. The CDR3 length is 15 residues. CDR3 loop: CASSRVPKVNTEAFF. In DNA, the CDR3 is TGTGCCAGCAGTCGGGTCCCGAAGGTGAACACTGAAGCTTTCTTT.

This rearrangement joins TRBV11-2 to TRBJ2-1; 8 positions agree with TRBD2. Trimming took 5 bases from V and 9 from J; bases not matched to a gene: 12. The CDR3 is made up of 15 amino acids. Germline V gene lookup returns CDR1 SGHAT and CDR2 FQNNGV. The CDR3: CASSTGWREAGEQFF. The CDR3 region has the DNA TGTGCCAGCAGCACAGGGTGGCGGGAGGCGGGTGAGCAGTTCTTC.

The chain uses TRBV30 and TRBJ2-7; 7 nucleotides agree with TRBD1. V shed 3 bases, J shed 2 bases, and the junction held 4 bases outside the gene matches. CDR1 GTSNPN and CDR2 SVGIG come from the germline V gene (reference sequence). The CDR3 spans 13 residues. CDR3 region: CAWREGATYEQYF. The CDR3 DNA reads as TGTGCCTGGAGAGAGGGGGCTACCTACGAGCAGTACTTC.

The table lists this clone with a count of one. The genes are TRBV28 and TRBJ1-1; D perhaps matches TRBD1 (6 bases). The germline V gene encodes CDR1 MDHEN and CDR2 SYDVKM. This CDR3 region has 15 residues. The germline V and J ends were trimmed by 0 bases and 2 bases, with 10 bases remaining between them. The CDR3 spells CASSLWAGVNTEAFF. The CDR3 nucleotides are TGTGCCAGCAGTTTATGGGCAGGGGTTAACACTGAAGCTTTCTTT.

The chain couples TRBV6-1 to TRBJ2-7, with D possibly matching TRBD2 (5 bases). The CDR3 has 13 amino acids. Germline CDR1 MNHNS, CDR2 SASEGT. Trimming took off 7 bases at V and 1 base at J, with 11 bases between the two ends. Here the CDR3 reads CASTKDSSYEQYF. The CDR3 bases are TGTGCCAGCACAAAGGACTCGTCCTACGAGCAGTACTTC.

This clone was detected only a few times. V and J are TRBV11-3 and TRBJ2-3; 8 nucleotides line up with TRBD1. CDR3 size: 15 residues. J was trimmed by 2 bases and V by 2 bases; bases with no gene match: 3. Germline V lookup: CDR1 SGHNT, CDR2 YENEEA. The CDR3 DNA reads TGTGCCAGCAGCTTAAGGACAGGGTCCACAGATACGCAGTATTTT. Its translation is CASSLRTGSTDTQYF.

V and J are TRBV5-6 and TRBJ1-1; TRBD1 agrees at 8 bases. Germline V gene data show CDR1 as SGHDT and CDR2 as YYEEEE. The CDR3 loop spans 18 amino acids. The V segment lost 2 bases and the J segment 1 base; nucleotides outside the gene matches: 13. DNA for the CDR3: TGTGCCAGCAGCTTCTTCCTGACAGGGGCTAAGCCGAACACTGAAGCTTTCTTT. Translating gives CASSFFLTGAKPNTEAFF.

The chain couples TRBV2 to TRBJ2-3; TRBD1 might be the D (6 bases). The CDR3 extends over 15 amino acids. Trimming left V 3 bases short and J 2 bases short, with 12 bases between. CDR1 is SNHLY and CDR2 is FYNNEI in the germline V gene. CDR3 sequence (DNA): TGTGCCAGCAGTGAGTTAGGGGGTAACACAGATACGCAGTATTTT. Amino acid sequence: CASSELGGNTDTQYF.

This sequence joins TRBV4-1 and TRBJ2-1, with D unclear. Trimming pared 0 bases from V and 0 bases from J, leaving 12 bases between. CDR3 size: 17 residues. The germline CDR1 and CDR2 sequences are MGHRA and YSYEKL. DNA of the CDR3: TGCGCCAGCAGCCAAGATCCTCCCAGAAGCTCCTACAATGAGCAGTTCTTC. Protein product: CASSQDPPRSSYNEQFF.

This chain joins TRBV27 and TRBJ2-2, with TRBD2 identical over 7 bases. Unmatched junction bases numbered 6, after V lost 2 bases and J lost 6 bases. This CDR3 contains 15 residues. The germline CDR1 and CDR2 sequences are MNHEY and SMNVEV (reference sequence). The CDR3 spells CASSLLAGVAGELFF. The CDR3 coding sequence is TGTGCCAGCAGTTTACTCGCGGGGGTCGCCGGGGAGCTGTTTTTT.

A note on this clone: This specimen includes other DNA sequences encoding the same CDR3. In nucleotides, the CDR3 is TGCGCCAGCAGCTTGGGACTAGCGGAGAACTACGAGCAGTACTTC. It specifies CASSLGLAENYEQYF. The chain couples TRBV5-1 to TRBJ2-7; 9 nucleotides line up with TRBD2. With V trimmed by 0 bases and J by 3 bases, 4 bases remained unmatched. Germline values: CDR1 SGHRS, CDR2 YFSETQ. The length of the CDR3 is 15 residues.

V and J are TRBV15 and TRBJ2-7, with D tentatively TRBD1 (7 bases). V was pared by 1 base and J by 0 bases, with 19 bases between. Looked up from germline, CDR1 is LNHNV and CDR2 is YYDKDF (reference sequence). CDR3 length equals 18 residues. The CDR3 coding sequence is TGTGCCACCAGCAGAGGGGGCAGGGGGGATAGGAGCTCCTACGAGCAGTACTTC. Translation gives CATSRGGRGDRSSYEQYF.

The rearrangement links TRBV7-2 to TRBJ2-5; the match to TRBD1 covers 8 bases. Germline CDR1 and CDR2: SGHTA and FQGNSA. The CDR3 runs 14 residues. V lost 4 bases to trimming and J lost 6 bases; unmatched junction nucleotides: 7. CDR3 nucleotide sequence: TGTGCCAGCAGCTCTCCGACAGGGGTGAAGACCCAGTACTTC. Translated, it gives CASSSPTGVKTQYF.

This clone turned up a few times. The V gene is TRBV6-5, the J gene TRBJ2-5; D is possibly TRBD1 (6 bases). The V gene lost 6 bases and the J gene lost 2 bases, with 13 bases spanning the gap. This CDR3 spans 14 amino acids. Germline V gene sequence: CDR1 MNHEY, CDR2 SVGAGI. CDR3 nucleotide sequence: TGTGCCAGCAGCGACCGGACAGATCAAGAGACCCAGTACTTC. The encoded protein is CASSDRTDQETQYF.

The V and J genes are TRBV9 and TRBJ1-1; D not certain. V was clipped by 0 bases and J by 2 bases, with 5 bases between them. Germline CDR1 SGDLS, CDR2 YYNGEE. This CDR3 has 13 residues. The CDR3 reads CASSVVQNTEAFF. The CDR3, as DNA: TGTGCCAGCAGCGTAGTCCAAAACACTGAAGCTTTCTTT.

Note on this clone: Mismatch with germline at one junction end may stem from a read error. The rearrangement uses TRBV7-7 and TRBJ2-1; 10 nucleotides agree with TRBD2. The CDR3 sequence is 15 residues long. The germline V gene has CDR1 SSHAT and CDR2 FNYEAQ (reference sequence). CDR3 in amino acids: CASSLAGSSGGEQFF. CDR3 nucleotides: TGTGCTAGCAGCTTAGCTGGTTCTAGCGGGGGTGAGCAGTTCTTC.

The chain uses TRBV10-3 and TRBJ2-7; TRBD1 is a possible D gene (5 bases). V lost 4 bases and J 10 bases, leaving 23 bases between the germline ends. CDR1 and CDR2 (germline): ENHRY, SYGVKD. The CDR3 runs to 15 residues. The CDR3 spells CAISVADMGSSIQYF. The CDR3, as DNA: TGTGCCATCAGTGTGGCGGACATGGGGTCCAGTATACAGTACTTC.

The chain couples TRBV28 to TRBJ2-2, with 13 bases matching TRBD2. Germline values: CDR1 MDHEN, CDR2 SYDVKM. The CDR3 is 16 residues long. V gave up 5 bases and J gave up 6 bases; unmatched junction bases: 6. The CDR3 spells CASSMTSGGSPGELFF. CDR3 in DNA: TGTGCCAGCAGTATGACTAGCGGGGGGTCCCCCGGGGAGCTGTTTTTT.

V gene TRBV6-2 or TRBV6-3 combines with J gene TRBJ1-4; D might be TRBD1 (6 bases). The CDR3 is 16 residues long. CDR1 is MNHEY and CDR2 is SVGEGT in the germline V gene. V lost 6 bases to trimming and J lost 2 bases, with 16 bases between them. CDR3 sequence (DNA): TGTGCCAGCAGCTCGCGAGGGGGGGGCACTAATGAAAAACTGTTTTTT. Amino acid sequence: CASSSRGGGTNEKLFF.

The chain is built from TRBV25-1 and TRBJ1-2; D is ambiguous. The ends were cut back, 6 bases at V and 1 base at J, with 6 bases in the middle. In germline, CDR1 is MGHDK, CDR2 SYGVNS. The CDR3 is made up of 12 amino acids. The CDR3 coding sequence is TGTGCCAGCAGCAGGCTTAACTATGGCTACACCTTC. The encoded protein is CASSRLNYGYTF.

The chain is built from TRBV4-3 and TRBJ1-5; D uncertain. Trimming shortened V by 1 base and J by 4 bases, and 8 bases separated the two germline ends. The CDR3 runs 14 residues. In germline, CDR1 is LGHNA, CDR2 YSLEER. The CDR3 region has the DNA TGCGCCAGCAGCCAAGTTTACGGGAATCAGCCCCAGCATTTT. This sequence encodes CASSQVYGNQPQHF.

As DNA, the CDR3 is TGTGCCAGCAGTTTACGGCAGGGGGCCATGAACACTGAAGCTTTCTTT. Translated: CASSLRQGAMNTEAFF. The chain has TRBV28 and TRBJ1-1, with 8 bases matching TRBD1. Germline V gives CDR1 MDHEN, CDR2 SYDVKM. Unmatched junction bases numbered 5, after V lost 2 bases and J lost 0 bases. This CDR3 contains 16 residues.

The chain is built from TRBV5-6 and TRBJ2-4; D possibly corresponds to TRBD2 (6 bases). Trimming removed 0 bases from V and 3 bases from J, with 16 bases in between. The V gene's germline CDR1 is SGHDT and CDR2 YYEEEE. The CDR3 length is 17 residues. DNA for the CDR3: TGTGCCAGCAGCTTGGCAGGCGGGGTCGACGACAAAAACATTCAGTACTTC. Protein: CASSLAGGVDDKNIQYF.

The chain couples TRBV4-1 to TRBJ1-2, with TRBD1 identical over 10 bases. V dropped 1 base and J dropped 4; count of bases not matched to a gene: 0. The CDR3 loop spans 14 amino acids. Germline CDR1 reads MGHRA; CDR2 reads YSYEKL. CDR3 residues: CASSQGDRGYGYTF. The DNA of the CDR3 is TGCGCCAGCAGCCAAGGGGACAGGGGCTATGGCTACACCTTC.

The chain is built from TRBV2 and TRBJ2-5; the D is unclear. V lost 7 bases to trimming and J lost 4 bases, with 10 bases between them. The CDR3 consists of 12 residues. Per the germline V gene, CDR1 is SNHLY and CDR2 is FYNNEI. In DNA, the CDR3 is TGTGCCAGCAATCCCTCCCGAGAGACCCAGTACTTC. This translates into CASNPSRETQYF.